This T cell receptor beta chain was recovered during a study of a mutant IDH1 vaccine in newly diagnosed glioma. Study details: Mean patient age was around 40 years; approximately 62% were male and 37.5% female. Patients had received radiotherapy, temozolomide, or both previously, most receiving both.

Time point indicated: baseline, week 1 (first vaccination visit). The treatment is: pre-vaccination baseline after standard-of-care therapy. Donors had new WHO grade 3 or 4 IDH1-mutant, ATRX-lost astrocytomas. The assay was immunoSEQ multiplex PCR, and TCRdb's table has in-frame clones only and misses some. The sample lists roughly 70,000 clones, 65% to 85% seen once, with roughly 4.4% in the top ten. V gave up 3 bases and J gave up 1 base, with 9 bases separating them. This CDR3 contains 14 residues. The germline gives CDR1 LNHDA, CDR2 SQIVND (reference sequence). Sequenced material: peripheral blood mononuclear cells (PBMCs), taken from a glioma patient treated with radiotherapy, temozolomide or both. The chain joins TRBV19 to TRBJ1-1; perhaps TRBD1 as D (6 bases). This TCR came from a woman under 30 with glioma. Some clones in this sample may be carry-over from other donors' samples. In DNA form, the CDR3 reads TGTGCCAGTAGTATGATGACAGGGAACACTGAAGCTTTCTTT. This translates into CASSMMTGNTEAFF.